This entry lists 24 T cell receptor beta chains sequenced from one sample in a study of lymphopenia after photon versus proton radiotherapy. Method: immunoSEQ multiplex PCR; TCRdb's copy keeps in-frame clones and lacks some. The table shows some 170,000 clones, with 75% to 90% occurring only once. This material consisted of peripheral blood, taken from a patient treated with photon-based radiotherapy. All receptors derive from a man aged 45-65 years with gastric cancer.

This chain joins TRBV19 and TRBJ2-7, with no clear D. The V and J ends lost 3 bases and 4 bases respectively, with 13 bases between them. The CDR3 is 14 residues long. Looked up from germline, CDR1 is LNHDA and CDR2 is SQIVND (reference sequence). CDR3 sequence (DNA): TGTGCCAGTAGTATCGGTCCGGATTCTTACGAGCAGTACTTC. It is translated as CASSIGPDSYEQYF.

The chain employs TRBV27 and TRBJ2-1; D is perhaps TRBD2 (5 bases). Trimming took off 6 bases at V and 2 bases at J, with 17 bases between the two ends. This CDR3 spans 16 amino acids. CDR1 and CDR2 from the germline V gene are MNHEY and SMNVEV (reference sequence). The CDR3 DNA reads as TGTGCCAGCAGGGCGGGTAGCCGTGGGGCCTACAATGAGCAGTTCTTC. It codes for CASRAGSRGAYNEQFF.

The rearrangement joins TRBV19 to TRBJ1-2; TRBD1 is a possible D gene (5 bases). The V gene's germline CDR1 is LNHDA and CDR2 SQIVND (reference sequence). V was shortened by 8 bases and J by 1 base, with 11 bases between the two germline ends. The CDR3 runs to 13 residues. CDR3 sequence: CASRGVYNYGYTF. The CDR3 region has the DNA TGTGCCAGTCGAGGGGTGTATAACTATGGCTACACCTTC.

The chain links TRBV7-9 to TRBJ1-2; D is unclear. V lost 10 bases to trimming and J lost 2 bases, with 8 bases between them. The CDR3 spans 11 residues. Germline loops: CDR1 SEHNR, CDR2 FQNEAQ (reference sequence). The CDR3 sequence: CATEENYGYTF. CDR3 nucleotide sequence: TGTGCCACCGAGGAGAACTATGGCTACACCTTC.

This chain uses TRBV9 with TRBJ2-1; 7 bases are a match to TRBD2. The V segment lost 3 bases and the J segment 5 bases; nucleotides outside the gene matches: 8. The length of the CDR3 is 15 residues. The germline CDR1 and CDR2 sequences are SGDLS and YYNGEE. Here the CDR3 reads CASSASGASNNEQFF. CDR3 sequence (DNA): TGTGCCAGCAGCGCCAGCGGGGCTAGTAACAATGAGCAGTTCTTC.

This chain uses TRBV19 with TRBJ1-1; D gene uncertain. The CDR3 is made up of 14 amino acids. V shed 4 bases and J shed 1 base, with 10 bases lying between them. Germline V gene data show CDR1 as LNHDA and CDR2 as SQIVND (reference sequence). The CDR3 nucleotides read TGTGCCAGTAGTAATCCGCAGCGGAACACTGAAGCTTTCTTT. Translated: CASSNPQRNTEAFF.

The chain links TRBV9 to TRBJ1-2; weak D call: TRBD1 (5 bases). CDR1 is SGDLS, CDR2 YYNGEE, per germline. The ends were cut back, 9 bases at V and 3 bases at J, with 12 bases in the middle. The CDR3 runs to 12 residues. CDR3 in DNA: TGTGCCACAAGGGGTTCTGACTATGGCTACACCTTC. It codes for CATRGSDYGYTF.

The chain employs TRBV28 and TRBJ2-7; TRBD2 might be the D (5 bases). Germline-derived CDR1 and CDR2 are MDHEN and SYDVKM. Trimming took 8 bases from V and 2 from J, leaving 16 bases between them. The CDR3 contains 14 residues. The CDR3 spells CASEQAGPTYEQYF. The CDR3 region has the DNA TGTGCCAGCGAGCAGGCGGGCCCTACCTACGAGCAGTACTTC.

V is TRBV6-5 and J is TRBJ1-3; D not resolved. Between the trimmed V and J ends, which lost 4 bases and 4 bases, there was a span of 5 bases. The CDR3 length is 12 residues. CDR1 and CDR2 (germline): MNHEY, SVGAGI. CDR3 region: CASSSTGNTIYF. DNA of the CDR3: TGTGCCAGCAGTTCTACAGGAAACACCATATATTTT.

The CDR3 sequence is CASSLTGVGEKLFF. The CDR3 DNA follows: TGTGCCAGCAGTCTGACAGGGGTGGGTGAAAAACTGTTTTTT. The chain links TRBV27 to TRBJ1-4; TRBD1 aligns across 8 bases. Trimming removed 5 bases from V and 7 bases from J; junction bases left unmatched: 6. The CDR3 loop spans 14 amino acids. Germline CDR1 and CDR2: MNHEY and SMNVEV (reference sequence).

This sequence joins TRBV2 and TRBJ1-1; D is perhaps TRBD1 (6 bases). Germline assignment: CDR1 SNHLY and CDR2 FYNNEI. The V and J ends lost 4 bases and 2 bases respectively, with 8 bases between them. CDR3 size: 13 residues. In DNA, the CDR3 is TGTGCCAGCAGTGGGGGGCCTAACACTGAAGCTTTCTTT. It is translated as CASSGGPNTEAFF.

The chain carries TRBV5-4 and TRBJ2-3, with 7 positions matching TRBD2. Germline loops: CDR1 SGHNT, CDR2 YYREEE (reference sequence). J was trimmed by 0 bases and V by 1 base; bases with no gene match: 5. The CDR3 loop spans 16 amino acids. The CDR3 reads CASSLLSGISTDTQYF. As DNA, the CDR3 is TGTGCCAGCAGCTTGTTAAGCGGGATTAGCACAGATACGCAGTATTTT.

This chain links TRBV6-1 with TRBJ2-7, with TRBD2 matching over 10 bases. This CDR3 is 16 amino acids long. J gave up 4 bases and V 2 bases, and 8 bases lay outside the gene matches. Germline V gene data show CDR1 as MNHNS and CDR2 as SASEGT. CDR3 bases: TGTGCCAGCAGTGAATCTCTACTAGCGGGAAGGTACGAGCAGTACTTC. It specifies CASSESLLAGRYEQYF.

This clone was counted only a few times. The chain employs TRBV7-8 and TRBJ2-7; 8 bases are a match to TRBD1. Trimming cost V 5 bases and J 5 bases; bases outside gene matches: 8. CDR3 length: 14 amino acids. Germline CDR1 is SGHVS and CDR2 is FQNEAQ. CDR3 DNA: TGTGCCAGCAGCACCCGGACAGGGACCGACGAGCAGTACTTC. Translated, it gives CASSTRTGTDEQYF. Together with reference TRBV7-8 and TRBJ2-7, the CDR3 gives the full variable domain: GAGVSQSPRYKVAKRGQDVALRCDPISGHVSLFWYQQALGQGPEFLTYFQNEAQLDKSGLPSDRFFAERPEGSVSTLKIQRTQQEDSAVYLCASSTRTGTDEQYFGPGTRLTVT.

The J gene is TRBJ1-1, the V gene TRBV30, with a weak D call TRBD1 (5 bases). V shed 4 bases and J shed 0 bases, with 9 bases lying between them. The CDR3 covers 13 residues. CDR1 and CDR2 (germline): GTSNPN, SVGIG (reference sequence). The CDR3 loop is CAWTGHLNTEAFF. The CDR3 DNA reads as TGTGCCTGGACGGGGCATCTGAACACTGAAGCTTTCTTT.

The V call is TRBV7-3, the J call TRBJ2-5; D may correspond to TRBD1 or TRBD2 (5 bases each). Trimming cost V 5 bases and J 0 bases, with 10 bases left between them. The CDR3 is 14 amino acids. The germline gives CDR1 SGHTA, CDR2 FQGTGA. In DNA, the CDR3 is TGTGCCAGCAGCCTAGGGACGGACCAAGAGACCCAGTACTTC. Amino acids: CASSLGTDQETQYF.

The J gene is TRBJ2-5, the V gene TRBV5-1; D possibly corresponds to TRBD1 (6 bases). Germline V CDR1 and CDR2: SGHRS, YFSETQ. V dropped 4 bases and J dropped 3 bases, with 13 bases sitting between them. This CDR3 comprises 14 residues. The CDR3 DNA is TGCGCCAGCAGCCCACAGGGTAGGAAAGAGACCCAGTACTTC. Protein: CASSPQGRKETQYF.

V gene TRBV5-5 combines with J gene TRBJ1-3, with D possibly being TRBD1 (6 bases). V gave up 0 bases and J gave up 0 bases, with 13 bases separating them. Germline CDR1 is SGHKS and CDR2 is YYEKEE (reference sequence). The CDR3 has 17 amino acids. The CDR3 region is CASSLAPQGNSGNTIYF. The CDR3 DNA follows: TGTGCCAGCAGCTTGGCCCCTCAGGGGAACTCTGGAAACACCATATATTTT.

The chain combines TRBV7-2 with TRBJ2-1; D not certain. Germline V CDR1 and CDR2: SGHTA, FQGNSA. The CDR3 loop spans 13 amino acids. V gave up 2 bases and J gave up 8 bases, with 10 bases separating them. As DNA, the CDR3 is TGTGCCAGCAGCTTAATTAGCTCCCATGAGCAGTTCTTC. Protein sequence: CASSLISSHEQFF.

CDR3 residues: CASSFRQPANYGYTF. The CDR3 DNA sequence: TGTGCCAGCAGCTTTCGACAGCCAGCTAACTATGGCTACACCTTC. The genes are TRBV5-6 and TRBJ1-2; a possible D gene is TRBD1 (5 bases). V gave up 2 bases and J gave up 0 bases, with 11 bases separating them. The V gene's germline CDR1 is SGHDT and CDR2 YYEEEE. The CDR3 is made up of 15 amino acids.

The chain joins TRBV5-1 to TRBJ1-1, with 9 bases that match TRBD1. The CDR3 spans 17 residues. CDR1 is SGHRS, CDR2 YFSETQ, per germline. V gave up 3 bases and J gave up 0 bases; unmatched junction bases: 9. The DNA for the CDR3 is TGCGCCAGCAGCTCCGTGGGGACAGGGACTCTGAACACTGAAGCTTTCTTT. This codes for CASSSVGTGTLNTEAFF.

The chain carries TRBV13 and TRBJ1-1; D ambiguous. Trimming removed 2 bases at V and 3 bases at J, with 25 bases between. The CDR3 runs 19 residues. CDR1 and CDR2 (germline): PRHDT, FYEKMQ (reference sequence). The CDR3 region is CASSLKGRAVNLGDTEAFF. The CDR3 DNA sequence: TGTGCCAGCAGCTTAAAGGGCCGGGCAGTCAATCTTGGGGACACTGAAGCTTTCTTT.

V and J are TRBV13 and TRBJ2-7; 9 bases are shared with TRBD1. This CDR3 region has 16 residues. Per germline, CDR1 PRHDT and CDR2 FYEKMQ (reference sequence). V lost 5 bases and J lost 2; bases outside the gene matches: 10. For the CDR3, the DNA is TGTGCCAGCAGCCCACCTCGGACAGGGGCCACCTACGAGCAGTACTTC. It translates to CASSPPRTGATYEQYF.

This clone was detected once. This chain links TRBV5-8 with TRBJ2-1; a weak D match, TRBD1 (6 bases). V was clipped by 4 bases and J by 3 bases, with 14 bases between them. The CDR3 covers 15 residues. Germline values: CDR1 SGHTS, CDR2 YDEGEE. CDR3 in DNA: TGTGCCAGCAGCGCGCCCGGGACATACTACAATGAGCAGTTCTTC. Protein sequence: CASSAPGTYYNEQFF. Filled out from reference TRBV5-8 and TRBJ2-1, the complete variable domain reads EAGVTQSPTHLIKTRGQQATLRCSPISGHTSVYWYQQALGLGLQFLLWYDEGEERNRGNFPPRFSGRQFPNYSSELNVNALELEDSALYLCASSAPGTYYNEQFFGPGTRLTVL.